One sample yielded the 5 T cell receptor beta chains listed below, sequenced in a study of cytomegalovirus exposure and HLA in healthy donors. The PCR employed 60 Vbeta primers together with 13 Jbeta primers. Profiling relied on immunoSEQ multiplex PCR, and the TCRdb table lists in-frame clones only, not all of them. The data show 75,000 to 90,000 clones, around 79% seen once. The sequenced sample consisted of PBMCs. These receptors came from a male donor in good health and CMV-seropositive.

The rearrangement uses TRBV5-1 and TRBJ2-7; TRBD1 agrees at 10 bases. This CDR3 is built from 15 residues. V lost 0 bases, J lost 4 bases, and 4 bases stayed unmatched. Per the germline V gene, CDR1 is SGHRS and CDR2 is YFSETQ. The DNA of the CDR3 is TGCGCCAGCAGCTTGGAAGGACAGGGGGGATACGAGCAGTACTTC. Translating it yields CASSLEGQGGYEQYF.

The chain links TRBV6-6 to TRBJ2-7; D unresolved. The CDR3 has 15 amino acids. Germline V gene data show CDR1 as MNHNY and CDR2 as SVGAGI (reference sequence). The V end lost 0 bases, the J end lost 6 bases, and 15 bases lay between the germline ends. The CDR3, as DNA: TGTGCCAGCAGTTACTCATGGGCCCAGTTCGGCGAGCAGTACTTC. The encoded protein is CASSYSWAQFGEQYF.

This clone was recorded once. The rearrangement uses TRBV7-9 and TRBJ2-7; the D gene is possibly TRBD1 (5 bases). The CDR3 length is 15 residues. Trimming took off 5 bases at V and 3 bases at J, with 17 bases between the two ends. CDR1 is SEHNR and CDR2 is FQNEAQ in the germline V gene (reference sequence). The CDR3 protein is CASSNDGQGSYEQYF. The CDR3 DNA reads TGTGCCAGCAGCAACGACGGGCAGGGAAGCTACGAGCAGTACTTC.

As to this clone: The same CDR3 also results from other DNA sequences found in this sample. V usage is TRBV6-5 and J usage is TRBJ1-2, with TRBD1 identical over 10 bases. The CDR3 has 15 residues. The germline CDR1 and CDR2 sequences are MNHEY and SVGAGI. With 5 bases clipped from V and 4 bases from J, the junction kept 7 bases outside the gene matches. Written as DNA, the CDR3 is TGTGCCAGCAGTCTCGGGACAGGGGTTGGCTATGGCTACACCTTC. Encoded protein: CASSLGTGVGYGYTF.

CDR3: CASSIGAGATEAFF. CDR3 sequence (DNA): TGTGCCAGTAGTATAGGGGCAGGGGCCACTGAAGCTTTCTTT. The chain employs TRBV19 and TRBJ1-1, with D maybe TRBD1 (6 bases). CDR3 length: 14 residues. Trimming cost V 1 base and J 4 bases, with 10 bases left between them. Germline CDR1 and CDR2: LNHDA and SQIVND (reference sequence).